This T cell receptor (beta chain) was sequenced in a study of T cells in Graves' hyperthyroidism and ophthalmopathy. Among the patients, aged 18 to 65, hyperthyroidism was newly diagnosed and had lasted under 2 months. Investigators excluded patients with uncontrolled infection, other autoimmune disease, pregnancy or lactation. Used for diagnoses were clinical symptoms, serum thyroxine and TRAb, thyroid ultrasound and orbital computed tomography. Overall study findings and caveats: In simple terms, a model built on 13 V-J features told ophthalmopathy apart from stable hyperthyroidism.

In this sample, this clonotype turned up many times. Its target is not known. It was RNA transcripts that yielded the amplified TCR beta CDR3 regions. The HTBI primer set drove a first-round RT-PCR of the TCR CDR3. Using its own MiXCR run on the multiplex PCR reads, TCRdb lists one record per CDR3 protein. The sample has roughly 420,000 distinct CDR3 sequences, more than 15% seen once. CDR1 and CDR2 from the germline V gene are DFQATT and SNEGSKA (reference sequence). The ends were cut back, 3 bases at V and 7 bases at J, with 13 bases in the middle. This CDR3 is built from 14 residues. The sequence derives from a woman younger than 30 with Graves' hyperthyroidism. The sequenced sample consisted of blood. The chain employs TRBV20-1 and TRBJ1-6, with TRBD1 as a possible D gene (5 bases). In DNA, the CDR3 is TGCAGTGCTAGCGATACAGGAGTCAATTCACCCCTCCACTTT. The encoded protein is CSASDTGVNSPLHF.